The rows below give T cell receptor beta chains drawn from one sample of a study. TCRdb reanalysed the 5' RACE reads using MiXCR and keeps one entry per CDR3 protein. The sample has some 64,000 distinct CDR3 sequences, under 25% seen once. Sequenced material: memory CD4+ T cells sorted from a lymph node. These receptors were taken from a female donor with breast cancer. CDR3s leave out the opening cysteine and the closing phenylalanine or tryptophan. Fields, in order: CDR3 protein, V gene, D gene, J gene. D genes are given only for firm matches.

AWSPGSGEETQY | TRBV30 | TRBD2 | TRBJ2-5
ASSYQLNTEAF | TRBV5-1 | . | TRBJ1-1
ASSRDRGIELF | TRBV11-3 | TRBD1 | TRBJ2-2
SAREPGQVGQPQH | TRBV20-1 | . | TRBJ1-5
ASSIDPARELF | TRBV5-1 | . | TRBJ2-2
ASSLETGELF | TRBV14 | . | TRBJ2-2
ASGPDRESNYGYT | TRBV28 | TRBD1 | TRBJ1-2
ASTLSGKATDTQY | TRBV18 | . | TRBJ2-3
ASSRQGVPYEQY | TRBV6-5 | TRBD1 | TRBJ2-7
ASSSRASGQETQY | TRBV7-6 | . | TRBJ2-5
ASSPGPEAQY | TRBV28 | . | TRBJ2-3
SARGTAYGYT | TRBV20-1 | TRBD1 | TRBJ1-2
ASSLGGIRELF | TRBV12-3/TRBV12-4 | . | TRBJ2-2
ASSAVRLLNTGELF | TRBV2 | . | TRBJ2-2
ASSPGVAGRAEAF | TRBV12-3/TRBV12-4 | . | TRBJ1-1
ASSRGGLAGGGEQY | TRBV7-2 | TRBD2 | TRBJ2-7
ASSSLGGGDGYT | TRBV7-9 | . | TRBJ1-2
ASSLGPAADTQY | TRBV7-3 | . | TRBJ2-3
ASSAQQGAGELF | TRBV7-3 | TRBD1 | TRBJ2-2
ASSLSSGWGDEQF | TRBV7-2 | TRBD2 | TRBJ2-1
ASSESRGRKANVLT | TRBV25-1 | TRBD1 | TRBJ2-6
TAGAGGTETQY | TRBV7-2 | . | TRBJ2-5
AISPTAVSSYEQY | TRBV10-3 | . | TRBJ2-7
ASGQRTGYGYT | TRBV6-5 | . | TRBJ1-2
ASSLGLAASQGTQY | TRBV5-1 | TRBD2 | TRBJ2-3
ASSSIVGGAIEDEQF | TRBV12-3/TRBV12-4 | . | TRBJ2-1
ASSPSTVYEQY | TRBV7-8 | . | TRBJ2-7
VSTQGVTGANVLT | TRBV12-3/TRBV12-4 | TRBD1 | TRBJ2-6
ASSFYVSLTDTQY | TRBV7-2 | . | TRBJ2-3
ASSPRWGGHTEAF | TRBV7-6 | . | TRBJ1-1
SAGGVRGTEQF | TRBV29-1 | . | TRBJ2-1
ASSPLAGAYNEQF | TRBV6-5 | TRBD2 | TRBJ2-1
SARDLQTYSLNSPLH | TRBV20-1 | . | TRBJ1-6
ASSGTGLTYEQY | TRBV6-6 | . | TRBJ2-7
ASSYTPLRGRNKTQY | TRBV6-2/TRBV6-3 | TRBD1 | TRBJ2-5
SVDQGHLETQY | TRBV29-1 | . | TRBJ2-5
ASSITGYNEQF | TRBV5-1 | . | TRBJ2-1
ASSLSGLGELF | TRBV7-3 | . | TRBJ2-2
ASSSQGDNEQF | TRBV7-3 | TRBD1 | TRBJ2-1
ASSLQGVNTGELF | TRBV7-8 | . | TRBJ2-2
ASSSGRGISEQY | TRBV10-1 | . | TRBJ2-7
ASSSYRTANYGYT | TRBV7-2 | . | TRBJ1-2
ASSFGDIDEKLF | TRBV5-1 | . | TRBJ1-4
ASRELSGANVLT | TRBV5-1 | . | TRBJ2-6
ASSPDRANQPQH | TRBV12-3/TRBV12-4 | TRBD1 | TRBJ1-5
SASGRVRRADEQY | TRBV20-1 | . | TRBJ2-7
ASKGQGSYNEQF | TRBV5-1 | TRBD1 | TRBJ2-1
ATSERARDSNQPQH | TRBV24-1 | . | TRBJ1-5
SSSLTGDVGELF | TRBV7-3 | . | TRBJ2-2
ASSGGREETQY | TRBV5-1 | . | TRBJ2-5
ASSATLANTEAF | TRBV18 | . | TRBJ1-1
ASSLEGPHNNEQF | TRBV5-1 | . | TRBJ2-1
ASSASPETQY | TRBV7-9 | . | TRBJ2-5
ASSYGRGAETQY | TRBV6-5 | . | TRBJ2-5